This TCR beta chain was retrieved from a study of shared clonotypes between healthy human individuals. Study-wide findings and caveats: Relative to clonotypes present in all four donors, those not shared had lower generation probabilities.

The CDR3 extends over 14 amino acids. Trimming pared 2 bases from V and 5 bases from J, leaving 9 bases between. Germline lookup yields CDR1 SGHAT and CDR2 FQNNGV. Concerning this clone itself: Its antigen remains unknown.

Data came from immunoSEQ multiplex PCR; TCRdb stores just in-frame clones and leaves some out. The repertoire holds about 2.3 million clones, with under 95% as singletons. This TCR came from a man between 18 and 35 years old in good health. Some clones in this sample may be carry-over from other donors' samples. Sequencing used naive CD4+ T cells from PBMCs. The subset is: CD45RA+ positively selected. The chain uses TRBV11-2 and TRBJ2-2; D is possibly TRBD2 (5 bases). CDR3 sequence: CASSLSRDTGELFF. Written as DNA, the CDR3 is TGTGCCAGCAGCTTATCACGGGATACCGGGGAGCTGTTTTTT.